The next 10 T cell receptor beta chains were all read from a single sample in a study of blood T cells in healthy people across ages. Primers used in a second PCR of roughly 6 to 12 cycles were a sample-barcoded 5' primer and a J-beta primer mix. Each CDR3 protein gets one entry after TCRdb re-called the 5' RACE reads with MiXCR. Here the sample spans over a million distinct CDR3 sequences, about 45% being singletons. Sequenced sample: blood. Receptors were obtained from a woman between 18 and 29 years old in good health.

In its sample, this clonotype was seen a few times. The CDR3 loop reads CASSQLAGAINEQFF. The DNA of the CDR3 is TGCGCCAGCAGCCAACTAGCGGGAGCTATCAATGAGCAGTTCTTC. The rearrangement uses TRBV4-3 and TRBJ2-1, with TRBD2 identical over 10 bases. The germline CDR1 and CDR2 sequences are LGHNA and YSLEER. J was trimmed by 6 bases and V by 2 bases; bases with no gene match: 4. The CDR3 is 15 residues long.

The V call is TRBV29-1, the J call TRBJ2-5; TRBD1 aligns across 7 bases. CDR1 and CDR2 from the germline V gene are SQVTM and ANQGSEA. V shed 2 bases and J 6 bases; nucleotides not matched to a gene: 6. This CDR3 region has 13 residues. The CDR3 nucleotides read TGCAGCGTTGAACCGCTGACAGGGAAGACCCAGTACTTC. Its translation is CSVEPLTGKTQYF.

The CDR3 DNA sequence: TGTGCCAGCAGCTTCTCGGACAGGGGGCTGGCTTTCTTT. Its protein product is CASSFSDRGLAFF. The J gene is TRBJ1-1, the V gene TRBV11-3; 11 nucleotides match TRBD1. Germline V gene lookup returns CDR1 SGHNT and CDR2 YENEEA. CDR3 length: 13 residues. Trimming took 3 bases from V and 11 from J; bases not matched to a gene: 5.

This chain links TRBV21-1 with TRBJ2-6; the D call of TRBD2 is as the table states it, not checked on the DNA. TRBV21-1 counts as a pseudogene. The CDR3 has 17 amino acids. CDR3 protein: CASSKGGAPGGANVLTF. The CDR3 coding sequence is TGTGCCAGCAGCAAAGGCGGGGCCCCAGGGGGGGCCAACGTCCTGACTTTC.

This clonotype was found many times. V is TRBV20-1 and J is TRBJ1-2; 8 bases map to TRBD1. This CDR3 contains 13 residues. Germline V gives CDR1 DFQATT, CDR2 SNEGSKA (reference sequence). The J segment lost 6 bases and the V segment lost 7 bases, leaving 10 bases of the junction unmatched. The CDR3 nucleotides are TGCAGTGTCGCACAGACAGGGGTGGATGGCTACACCTTC. Translation gives CSVAQTGVDGYTF.

This clonotype has just a few counts. This chain joins TRBV28 and TRBJ2-7; D uncertain. V lost 6 bases, J lost 5 bases, and 14 bases lay in between. The CDR3 has 13 amino acids. The germline gives CDR1 MDHEN, CDR2 SYDVKM. The CDR3: CASSHNSGHEQYF. The CDR3 DNA reads TGTGCCAGCAGCCACAATTCGGGCCACGAGCAGTACTTC.

The chain combines TRBV2 with TRBJ2-2; D perhaps matches TRBD1 (5 bases). V lost 6 bases and J lost 6, with 17 bases in between. This CDR3 contains 15 residues. Germline CDR1 reads SNHLY; CDR2 reads FYNNEI. This chain's CDR3 is CASRLGHIRSGELFF. The CDR3 bases are TGTGCCAGCAGGCTTGGACACATTCGGTCCGGGGAGCTGTTTTTT.

This clonotype has only one observation. The chain combines TRBV20-1 with TRBJ1-1; the D gene is possibly TRBD1 (5 bases). Germline loops: CDR1 DFQATT, CDR2 SNEGSKA (reference sequence). Trimming removed 0 bases at V and 4 bases at J, with 15 bases between. CDR3 length: 15 residues. CDR3 bases: TGCAGTGCTAGAGACGCGGGACGGCCGAGCACTGAAGCTTTCTTT. It codes for CSARDAGRPSTEAFF.

The V call is TRBV20-1, the J call TRBJ2-5, with D possibly being TRBD2 (6 bases). The CDR3 loop spans 12 amino acids. Germline CDR1 DFQATT, CDR2 SNEGSKA (reference sequence). V lost 3 bases and J 10 bases, leaving 15 bases between the germline ends. For the CDR3, the DNA is TGCAGTGCTAGTGATCCGGAGGGAGGCCAGTACTTC. As protein: CSASDPEGGQYF.

The genes are TRBV7-2 and TRBJ1-4; 7 bases match TRBD1. Looked up from germline, CDR1 is SGHTA and CDR2 is FQGNSA. With V trimmed by 5 bases and J by 4 bases, 7 bases remained unmatched. This CDR3 is 15 amino acids long. This chain's CDR3 is CASSDGTAGNEKLFF. The CDR3 coding sequence is TGTGCCAGCAGCGACGGGACAGCTGGTAATGAAAAACTGTTTTTT. The full variable domain, with the rest looked up from reference TRBV7-2 and TRBJ1-4, is GAGVSQSPSNKVTEKGKDVELRCDPISGHTALYWYRQSLGQGLEFLIYFQGNSAPDKSGLPSDRFSAERTGGSVSTLTIQRTQQEDSAVYLCASSDGTAGNEKLFFGSGTQLSVL.